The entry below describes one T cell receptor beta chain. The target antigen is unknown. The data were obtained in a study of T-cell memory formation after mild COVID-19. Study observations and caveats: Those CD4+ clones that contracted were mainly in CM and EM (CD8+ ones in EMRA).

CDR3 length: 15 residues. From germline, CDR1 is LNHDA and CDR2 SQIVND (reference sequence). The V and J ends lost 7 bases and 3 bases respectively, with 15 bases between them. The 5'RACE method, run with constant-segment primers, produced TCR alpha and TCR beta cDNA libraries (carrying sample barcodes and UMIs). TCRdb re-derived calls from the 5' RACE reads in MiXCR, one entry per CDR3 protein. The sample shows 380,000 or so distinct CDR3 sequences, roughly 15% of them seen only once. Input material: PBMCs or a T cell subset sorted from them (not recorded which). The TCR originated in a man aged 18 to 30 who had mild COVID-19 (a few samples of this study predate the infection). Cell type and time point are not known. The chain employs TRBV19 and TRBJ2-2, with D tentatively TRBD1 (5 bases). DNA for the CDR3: TGTGCCAGTACTCCTGACAGATCCCACACCGGGGAGCTGTTTTTT. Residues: CASTPDRSHTGELFF.